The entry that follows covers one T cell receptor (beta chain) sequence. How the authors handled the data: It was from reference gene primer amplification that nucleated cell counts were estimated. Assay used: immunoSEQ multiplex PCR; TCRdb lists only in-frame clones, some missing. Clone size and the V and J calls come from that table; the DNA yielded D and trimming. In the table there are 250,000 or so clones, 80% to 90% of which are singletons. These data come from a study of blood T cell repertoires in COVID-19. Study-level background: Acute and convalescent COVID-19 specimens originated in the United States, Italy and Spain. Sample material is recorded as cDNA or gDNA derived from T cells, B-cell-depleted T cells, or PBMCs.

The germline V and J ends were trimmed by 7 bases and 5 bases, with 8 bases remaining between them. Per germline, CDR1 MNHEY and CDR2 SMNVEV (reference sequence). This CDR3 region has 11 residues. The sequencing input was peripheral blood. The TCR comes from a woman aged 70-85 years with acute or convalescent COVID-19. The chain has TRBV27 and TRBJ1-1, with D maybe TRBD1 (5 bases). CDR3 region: CASKGMTEAFF. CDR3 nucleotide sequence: TGTGCCAGCAAGGGGATGACTGAAGCTTTCTTT.